Reported below is one T cell receptor beta chain. Its target is not known. Assay used: immunoSEQ multiplex PCR; TCRdb lists only in-frame clones, some missing. The table has about 120,000 clones, about 87% seen once. This specimen comes from a study of T cell responses to AZD1222 COVID-19 vaccine. CDR1 is LNHNV, CDR2 YYDKDF, per germline (reference sequence). The CDR3 runs to 14 residues. Trimming left V 0 bases short and J 3 bases short, with 8 bases between. Study-wide results and caveats: Every sample of the repertoires postdated the peak T cell response. Mostly white British, mostly female donors; authors suggested clonal diversity may be underestimated. Nearly half of the spike-specific TCRs reportedly recognize variant regions that carry no mutations.

This chain links TRBV15 with TRBJ2-5; D not resolved. Sample: peripheral blood, taken on day 0 of AZD1222 vaccination. This TCR was sampled from an adult in good health. The CDR3: CATSRDLSKETQYF. Here the CDR3 DNA reads TGTGCCACCAGCAGAGATCTCAGTAAAGAGACCCAGTACTTC.